Below are 7 T cell receptor beta chains sequenced from a single sample in a study of T cells in Graves' hyperthyroidism and ophthalmopathy (dated by TCRdb to between 2018 and 2021). The library was obtained by multiplex PCR. Reads for this sample came from an Illumina HiSeq 2000. Amplification of TCR beta CDR3 regions was carried out from RNA transcripts. For the first round of RT-PCR on the TCR CDR3, the HTBI primer set was used together with the Qiagen OneStep RT-PCR kit. Using fastp at Q25 and MiXCR, TCRdb reprocessed the public reads and kept productive beta chains. Rows with one shared CDR3 protein collapse into an entry with the most common genes and DNA. The sample includes around 580,000 distinct CDR3 sequences, with 46% observed a single time. Around 8% of the sample rests with the top ten. The specimen was peripheral blood or thyroid tissue (not recorded which). The receptors shown here come from a woman under 30 with Graves' hyperthyroidism.

V usage is TRBV7-2 and J usage is TRBJ1-5; TRBD1 might be the D (6 bases). This CDR3 is 14 amino acids long. Trimming stripped 1 base from V and 11 bases from J, with 15 bases between. The germline gives CDR1 SGHTA, CDR2 FQGNSA. CDR3 nucleotides: TGTGCCAGCAGCTTAGGCAGGGGCCGAGAGACCCAGCATTTT. This translates into CASSLGRGRETQHF.

V usage is TRBV6-2 or TRBV6-3 and J usage is TRBJ2-7; D ambiguous. This CDR3 has 16 residues. The germline gives CDR1 MNHEY, CDR2 SVGEGT. V lost 2 bases and J lost 4, with 18 bases in between. DNA for the CDR3: TGTGCCAGCAGTTACCTTCTACCGACTGATTTATACGAGCAGTACTTC. It encodes CASSYLLPTDLYEQYF.

The V and J genes are TRBV24-1 and TRBJ1-2; TRBD1 aligns across 9 bases. Per the germline V gene, CDR1 is KGHDR and CDR2 is SFDVKD. This CDR3 region has 15 residues. Unmatched junction bases numbered 8, after V lost 5 bases and J lost 5 bases. CDR3 sequence: CATSGTGVFGYGYTF. CDR3 bases: TGTGCCACCAGTGGGACAGGGGTCTTCGGTTATGGCTACACCTTC.

The chain uses TRBV20-1 and TRBJ1-4, with TRBD1 identical over 7 bases. After removal of 3 bases from V and 8 bases from J, the junction contained 3 bases not matched to a gene. The CDR3 consists of 12 residues. Per the germline V gene, CDR1 is DFQATT and CDR2 is SNEGSKA (reference sequence). DNA of the CDR3: TGCAGTGCTAGGGCGACAGGGGAAAAACTGTTTTTT. Translating gives CSARATGEKLFF.

This clonotype has just a few counts. The chain links TRBV7-8 to TRBJ2-7; D is perhaps TRBD2 (6 bases). Trimming removed 8 bases at V and 3 bases at J, with 26 bases between. The germline V gene encodes CDR1 SGHVS and CDR2 FQNEAQ. This CDR3 region has 17 residues. CDR3 loop: CASSRRGGGLSYYEQYF. In nucleotides, the CDR3 is TGTGCCAGCTCACGGCGGGGTGGTGGGCTGAGCTACTACGAGCAGTACTTC.

This clonotype was seen at least ten times. This chain joins TRBV12-5 and TRBJ2-5; D is uncertain. CDR3 length: 13 residues. The V gene lost 1 base and the J gene lost 5 bases, with 8 bases spanning the gap. Germline V gene sequence: CDR1 LGHNT, CDR2 FRNRAP. CDR3 in DNA: TGTGCTAGTGGTTTGGGTTCAATGGAGACCCAGTACTTC. This translates into CASGLGSMETQYF.

At least ten counts were recorded for this clonotype. The rearrangement links TRBV24-1 to TRBJ2-2, with TRBD2 matching over 7 bases. Trimming at V came to 9 bases and at J to 8 bases, leaving 11 bases not matched to a gene. The CDR3 contains 14 residues. CDR1 and CDR2 from the germline V gene are KGHDR and SFDVKD. In nucleotides, the CDR3 is TGTGCCACCCGACCCGCGGGGGTCAGAGGGGAGCTGTTTTTT. It specifies CATRPAGVRGELFF.